The source of this T cell receptor (beta chain) is a study of shared clonotypes between healthy human individuals. Across the study: Each donor's CD8 memory used one plate, CD8 naive two, each CD4 subset three.

Here immunoSEQ multiplex PCR was the method, and the copy in TCRdb shows in-frame clones only, minus some. The sample yields 1.5 million to 2.5 million clones, about 95% seen once. The naive CD8 fraction comprised CD45RO-negative cells positively selected for CCR7 and excluded terminally differentiated effector memory CD45RA+ cells. The V and J ends lost 2 bases and 5 bases respectively, with 12 bases between them. This CDR3 contains 14 residues. From germline, CDR1 is LGHNA and CDR2 YNFKEQ. The V and J genes are TRBV4-2 and TRBJ1-1, with a tentative D call TRBD1 (6 bases). Sequencing used naive CD8+ T cells sorted from blood. The sequence was obtained from a man between 18 and 29 years old in good health. The CDR3 sequence: CASSQTTGGTEAFF. The DNA for the CDR3 is TGTGCCAGCAGCCAAACGACAGGAGGAACTGAAGCTTTCTTT.